This T cell receptor (beta chain) was observed in a study of T cells in Graves' hyperthyroidism and ophthalmopathy. TCR beta CDR3 sequences were amplified from RNA transcripts. The primer set for the first-round RT-PCR of the TCR CDR3 was HTBI. TCRdb itself ran the multiplex PCR reads through MiXCR, one entry per CDR3 protein. The table lists 660,000 or so distinct CDR3 sequences, about 45% of them singletons. CDR3 length equals 13 residues. CDR1 is DFQATT and CDR2 is SNEGSKA in the germline V gene (reference sequence). Trimming removed 6 bases from V and 7 bases from J; junction bases left unmatched: 4. This clonotype was seen a few times.

This clonotype originated in an adult man with Graves' disease, either hyperthyroidism or ophthalmopathy (not recorded which). What was sequenced was peripheral blood or thyroid tissue (not recorded which). The chain joins TRBV20-1 to TRBJ1-6; 9 bases are shared with TRBD1. CDR3 sequence (DNA): TGCAGTGCCATGGGACAGGGCAATTCACCCCTCCACTTT. The encoded protein is CSAMGQGNSPLHF.